This T cell receptor (beta chain) comes out of a study of T cell responses to AZD1222 COVID-19 vaccine. The study's findings and limits: Among the donors, most were white British and more were female, and clonal diversity was possibly underestimated.

Sequenced by immunoSEQ multiplex PCR; TCRdb stores in-frame clones only, minus some. The table shows around 140,000 clones, with nearly 95% occurring only once. As regards this clone: The antigen is undetermined.

The V end lost 3 bases, the J end lost 4 bases, and 12 bases lay between the germline ends. The CDR3 is made up of 14 amino acids. Germline V gene sequence: CDR1 LNHNV, CDR2 YYDKDF (reference sequence). The receptor comes from an adult in good health. The J gene is TRBJ1-1, the V gene TRBV15, with D unclear. Sequenced material: peripheral blood, taken on day 0 of AZD1222 vaccination. In DNA, the CDR3 is TGTGCCACCAGCAGGCCCCGAGAGGGCACTGAAGCTTTCTTT. It translates to CATSRPREGTEAFF.